Included here is one T cell receptor beta chain sequence, with context. This clone was counted a few times. Its antigen has not been determined. There are no base qualities to consult, and no much larger clone falls within one base. The treatment or condition label on this specimen signifies: randomized to nivolumab then ipilimumab (arm A) or the reverse (arm B). None of the patients in the trial had previously been given DNA-damaging chemotherapy. Samples came from patients with melanoma in CheckMate 064, a randomized, open-label phase II trial of sequential checkpoint blockade. Tumor TCR sequencing used genomic DNA from formalin-fixed paraffin-embedded (FFPE) tissue samples. This sample was taken from a study of sequential checkpoint blockade in melanoma (dated by TCRdb to about 2019). In terms of the full investigation: In a 1:1 randomization, patients received either first-line nivolumab then ipilimumab (arm A) or ipilimumab then nivolumab (arm B). Maintenance nivolumab came after both trial sequences. DNA from about 100 pretreatment melanoma tumor samples underwent TCRbeta immunosequencing. For 20 to 25 patients, matched tumor biopsies were obtained before treatment and at week 13, following single-agent nivolumab (arm A) or ipilimumab (arm B). Roughly 80% of the matched tumor biopsy pairs taken before and after treatment were from the same lesion. On the study overall, not on this receptor specifically: Validation of the response-prediction model combining TCR metrics and mutation burden is needed in larger, independent patient cohorts. Patients whose tumor T-cell fraction and clonality increased by week 13 were about 30 times more likely to achieve clinical benefit. Tumor T-cell fraction and clonality were found to correlate with PD-L1 staining and CD8+ T-cell counts but not with mutational load. In the nivolumab-first arm (arm A), pretreatment tumor TIL clonality was associated with response (P = .04). Small sample sizes and reduced statistical power limited the within-arm analyses of tumor T-cell fraction.

The CDR3 holds 15 amino acids from the cysteine to the phenylalanine. Only the CDR3 DNA stays, 45 bases, in frame from base 1. V is shortened by 2 bases, J by 4 bases, and the region joining them spans 12 bases. TCRbeta CDR3 regions were immunosequenced from genomic DNA with the immunoSEQ Assay. Before high-throughput sequencing, the genomic DNA was amplified using bias-controlled multiplex PCR. Per the original workflow: To quantify the absolute abundance of each unique TCRbeta CDR3 region, the sequences were collapsed and filtered. Clonality, defined as 1 minus Pielou's evenness, was calculated using only productive rearrangements. Tumor T-cell fraction was calculated by normalizing TCRbeta template counts to the amount of usable DNA, which was estimated from several housekeeping genes. Clones with significantly greater frequencies in on-treatment versus baseline samples were identified using a previously published method. In TCRdb, the immuneACCESS table is reduced to in-frame sequences with V and J assigned. These tables do not hold every clone; where another copy was compared, an unresolved V gene accounts for under half, and the others remain unexplained. The V and J calls and clone size were taken over from that table, and D and trimming were inferred from the DNA. The sample includes approximately 1,200 clones, with approximately 30% observed a single time. Clones ranked in the top ten supply approximately 3.5% of the sample.

This sequence was found in a human donor with melanoma. Sample: tumor tissue (inferred from file names), taken from a patient given nivolumab and ipilimumab in sequence. Rearrangement joined TRBV6-7 to TRBJ1-3; a tentative D call is TRBD1 (6 bases match). Being an ORF, TRBV6-7 has a function that is uncertain. The CDR3 amino acid sequence is: CASSYQGMAGNTIYF. In nucleotides, the sequence is TGTGCCAGCAGTTACCAGGGGATGGCAGGAAACACCATATATTTT.